A single sample gave rise to the 17 T cell receptor beta chains below, sequenced in a study of identical twins. MiXCR, run by TCRdb on the 5' RACE reads, gives a single entry per CDR3 protein. The sample holds 690,000 or so distinct CDR3 sequences, over 5% seen once. Sequences were obtained from naive T cells sorted from blood. The receptor source for this set is a man between 18 and 35 years old in good health.

V is TRBV7-8 and J is TRBJ2-5; D is uncertain. The CDR3 has 16 residues. Looked up from germline, CDR1 is SGHVS and CDR2 is FQNEAQ. Trimming took 0 bases from V and 1 from J, leaving 12 bases between them. CDR3 sequence reads: CASSLADGKPQETQYF. The CDR3 bases are TGTGCCAGCAGCTTAGCAGACGGAAAACCCCAAGAGACCCAGTACTTC.

The V call is TRBV6-1, the J call TRBJ2-7; D might be TRBD1 (6 bases). V lost 6 bases, J lost 1 base, and 13 bases lay in between. The CDR3 totals 14 residues. Germline assignment: CDR1 MNHNS and CDR2 SASEGT. The CDR3 sequence is CASRQGFSSYEQYV. DNA for the CDR3: TGTGCCAGCAGACAGGGTTTTTCGTCCTACGAGCAGTACGTC.

The chain carries TRBV3-1 and TRBJ1-1, with D unresolved. CDR3 length: 15 residues. The V gene lost 3 bases and the J gene lost 0 bases, with 11 bases spanning the gap. CDR1 and CDR2 (germline): LGHDT, YNNKEL (reference sequence). The CDR3 region is CASSQVTLMNTEAFF. For the CDR3, the DNA is TGTGCCAGCAGCCAGGTAACATTAATGAACACTGAAGCTTTCTTT. Complete variable domain (other parts from reference TRBV3-1 and TRBJ1-1): DTAVSQTPKYLVTQMGNDKSIKCEQNLGHDTMYWYKQDSKKFLKIMFSYNNKELIINETVPNRFSPKSPDKAHLNLHINSLELGDSAVYFCASSQVTLMNTEAFFGQGTRLTVV.

This clonotype has at least ten counts. CDR3 sequence: CSARDQRAGYNEQFF. Written as DNA, the CDR3 is TGCAGTGCTAGAGACCAGCGGGCGGGATACAATGAGCAGTTCTTC. The rearrangement links TRBV20-1 to TRBJ2-1; D is possibly TRBD2 (6 bases). The CDR3 contains 15 residues. The germline V gene encodes CDR1 DFQATT and CDR2 SNEGSKA (reference sequence). V was clipped by 0 bases and J by 4 bases, with 13 bases between them.

This clonotype was observed at least ten times. The chain carries TRBV19 and TRBJ2-2; TRBD2 aligns across 8 bases. CDR3 length: 15 amino acids. The junction had 6 bases not matched to a gene; V was cut back by 3 bases and J by 6 bases. Germline CDR1 and CDR2: LNHDA and SQIVND (reference sequence). CDR3 residues: CASSMPAGVPGELFF. DNA for the CDR3: TGTGCCAGTAGTATGCCAGCGGGAGTACCCGGGGAGCTGTTTTTT. Drawing the rest from reference TRBV19 and TRBJ2-2, the complete variable domain is DGGITQSPKYLFRKEGQNVTLSCEQNLNHDAMYWYRQDPGQGLRLIYYSQIVNDFQKGDIAEGYSVSREKKESFPLTVTSAQKNPTAFYLCASSMPAGVPGELFFGEGSRLTVL.

The gene calls are TRBV28 and TRBJ2-7, with unresolved D. V was trimmed by 6 bases and J by 2 bases, leaving 17 bases between them. The CDR3 extends over 15 amino acids. The germline V gene has CDR1 MDHEN and CDR2 SYDVKM. The DNA for the CDR3 is TGTGCCAGCAGGAGGCCAGAGATACAGACCTACGAGCAGTACTTC. Amino acids: CASRRPEIQTYEQYF.

This clonotype was seen more than once but under ten times. This chain connects TRBV6-1 to TRBJ1-5; TRBD1 might be the D (6 bases). Germline-derived CDR1 and CDR2 are MNHNS and SASEGT. V gave up 6 bases and J gave up 0 bases, with 9 bases separating them. The CDR3 spans 14 residues. CDR3 amino acids: CASRRDNSNQPQHF. The CDR3 DNA sequence: TGTGCCAGCAGAAGGGACAATAGCAATCAGCCCCAGCATTTT.

This chain joins TRBV9 and TRBJ2-5; perhaps TRBD1 as D (8 bases). The germline V and J ends were trimmed by 3 bases and 2 bases, with 14 bases remaining between them. Germline V CDR1 and CDR2: SGDLS, YYNGEE. This CDR3 has 15 residues. The CDR3 sequence is CASSAGGQEQETQYF. The CDR3 DNA reads TGTGCCAGCAGCGCGGGGGGACAGGAGCAAGAGACCCAGTACTTC.

With regard to this clonotype: This may be a read error, as it is one base from a much larger clone. The CDR3 protein is CAISQAGDTGELFF. The CDR3 DNA reads TGTGCCATCAGCCAAGCCGGGGACACCGGGGAGCTGTTTTTT. This chain joins TRBV3-1 and TRBJ2-2; D might be TRBD2 (5 bases). The CDR3 is 14 residues long. The germline gives CDR1 LGHDT, CDR2 YNNKEL (reference sequence).

This CDR3 reads CASSPTLRDRGNGGRLLAKNIQYF. The CDR3 nucleotides are TGTGCCAGCAGCCCAACTTTGAGGGACAGGGGGAATGGCGGGAGATTACTAGCCAAAAACATTCAGTACTTC. The chain uses TRBV14 and TRBJ2-4; 11 bases line up with TRBD1. The CDR3 contains 24 residues. The V segment lost 4 bases and the J segment 0 bases; nucleotides outside the gene matches: 26. CDR1 is SGHDN, CDR2 FVKESK, per germline.

In nucleotides, the CDR3 is TGTGCCAGCAGTTTATCGAATCGGAAAGAGACCCAGTACTTC. Its translation: CASSLSNRKETQYF. This sequence joins TRBV27 and TRBJ2-5; no reliable D call. Trimming left V 0 bases short and J 3 bases short, with 8 bases between. Germline-derived CDR1 and CDR2 are MNHEY and SMNVEV (reference sequence). The CDR3 runs to 14 residues.

This clonotype was detected a few times. The chain employs TRBV7-2 and TRBJ2-7; 7 bases align to TRBD2. The trim removed 0 bases at V and 1 base at J, leaving 6 bases unmatched. This CDR3 spans 16 amino acids. The V gene's germline CDR1 is SGHTA and CDR2 FQGNSA. The CDR3 DNA is TGTGCCAGCAGCTTAGCGGGACTAAGAACTTCCTACGAGCAGTACTTC. Amino acid sequence: CASSLAGLRTSYEQYF.

This clonotype was detected many times. This chain's CDR3 is CAIRDRGSNTGELFF. Here the CDR3 DNA reads TGTGCCATCAGGGACAGGGGATCGAACACCGGGGAGCTGTTTTTT. V and J are TRBV10-3 and TRBJ2-2; TRBD1 matches at 9 bases. V trimming: 6 bases; J trimming: 0 bases; junction bases outside the gene matches: 2. Germline V gene sequence: CDR1 ENHRY, CDR2 SYGVKD. The CDR3 runs 15 residues.

The chain carries TRBV5-1 and TRBJ2-7; D may correspond to TRBD1 or TRBD2 (5 bases each). CDR1 is SGHRS and CDR2 is YFSETQ in the germline V gene. Trimming removed 4 bases from V and 6 bases from J, with 14 bases in between. The CDR3 runs 13 residues. CDR3 in DNA: TGCGCCAGCAGCCCAGGGACCTTCTCCGAGCAGTACTTC. It specifies CASSPGTFSEQYF.

The chain combines TRBV6-2 or TRBV6-3 with TRBJ2-3; no definite D call. Per germline, CDR1 MNHEY and CDR2 SVGEGT. There are 10 residues in the CDR3. V dropped 4 bases and J dropped 13 bases, with 9 bases sitting between them. The DNA for the CDR3 is TGTGCCAGCAGTTCCCAGGAGAAGTATTTT. Protein sequence: CASSSQEKYF.

Only a few counts were recorded for this clonotype. The chain uses TRBV19 and TRBJ1-1; 8 nucleotides align to TRBD1. The germline V gene has CDR1 LNHDA and CDR2 SQIVND (reference sequence). The junction had 8 bases not matched to a gene; V was cut back by 5 bases and J by 6 bases. The CDR3 is 14 amino acids. CDR3 amino acids: CASSWTGSFAEAFF. CDR3 sequence (DNA): TGTGCCAGTAGTTGGACAGGGTCGTTCGCTGAAGCTTTCTTT. The full variable domain, its missing parts supplied by reference TRBV19 and TRBJ1-1, is DGGITQSPKYLFRKEGQNVTLSCEQNLNHDAMYWYRQDPGQGLRLIYYSQIVNDFQKGDIAEGYSVSREKKESFPLTVTSAQKNPTAFYLCASSWTGSFAEAFFGQGTRLTVV.

There are many counts of this clonotype. The rearrangement joins TRBV6-5 to TRBJ2-3; no definite D call. CDR1 and CDR2 (germline): MNHEY, SVGAGI. Trimming removed 7 bases from V and 0 bases from J, with 5 bases in between. The CDR3 runs 12 residues. The CDR3 bases are TGTGCCAGCACGGCTAGCACAGATACGCAGTATTTT. Translated: CASTASTDTQYF.